This is a list of T cell receptor beta chains from one sample in a study of shared T cell receptors in the human thymus. The data were produced by immunoSEQ multiplex PCR, yet TCRdb's version contains in-frame clones alone and is incomplete. This table has a few hundred thousand clones, 85% to 95% appearing once. Material: thymocytes. These TCRs come from a human donor. Both conserved end residues are trimmed from each CDR3. The order of the fields is J gene, V gene, D gene, CDR3 protein. A D gene is named only where the DNA matches it firmly.

>TRBJ2-7|TRBV18|TRBD2
ASSPPPGLDYEQY
>TRBJ2-5|TRBV30|TRBD2
AWSVQTSGLKETQY
>TRBJ1-5|TRBV6-1|-
ASSEVQASQPQH
>TRBJ1-1|TRBV27|-
ASSLFQGSNTEAF
>TRBJ1-1|TRBV7-9|TRBD1
ASSLVGRGRGTEAF
>TRBJ2-3|TRBV28|-
ASSWEGAPWDTQY
>TRBJ2-5|TRBV6-5|TRBD2
ASSWVSGSRVTQY
>TRBJ2-6|TRBV6-5|-
ASSYSIGYGANVLT
>TRBJ2-7|TRBV6-1|-
ASSEAYEQY
>TRBJ1-2|TRBV28|-
ASSSLLYGYT
>TRBJ1-2|TRBV9|TRBD1
ASSVADWAGGVYGYT
>TRBJ1-5|TRBV7-2|TRBD1
ASSPDKGQGPNQPQH
>TRBJ1-5|TRBV18|-
ASSHDSPSNQPQH
>TRBJ1-1|TRBV28|-
ASNPLGGPNTEAF
>TRBJ1-5|TRBV6-6|-
ASLRESGQPQH
>TRBJ2-3|TRBV28|TRBD2
ASRGAGHTDTQY
>TRBJ1-1|TRBV5-5|-
ASSLNLGENTEAF
>TRBJ1-2|TRBV2|TRBD1
ASRSKQGYYGYT
>TRBJ1-1|TRBV19|TRBD1
ASSKGQGAWRNTEAF
>TRBJ2-1|TRBV6-8|-
ARVDGYNEQF
>TRBJ2-7|TRBV27|TRBD2
ASSLATSGEAKGYEQY
>TRBJ2-7|TRBV4-2|-
ASSQDQPGYYEQY
>TRBJ1-1|TRBV28|-
ASSFAGQNTEAF
>TRBJ1-2|TRBV7-9|-
ASSLRQGIDYGYT
>TRBJ2-3|TRBV7-9|-
ASSLARGKVSDTQY
>TRBJ2-3|TRBV7-2|-
ASSLGSCLITDTQY
>TRBJ2-1|TRBV14|TRBD2
ASSPGTSGSLNEQF
>TRBJ2-7|TRBV4-1|-
ASSSKGSTSYEQY
>TRBJ2-7|TRBV7-3|TRBD2
ASSFLPGLAGGKGINEQY
>TRBJ1-1|TRBV27|TRBD1
ASSPPRYRDIVGQGTNTEAF
>TRBJ1-2|TRBV5-4|-
ASSLDHPRPNYGYT
>TRBJ2-5|TRBV4-3|TRBD1
ASSQDRDRGREQY
>TRBJ1-1|TRBV27|-
ASSLSPRAVAF
>TRBJ2-5|TRBV5-1|TRBD2
ASSATSGRETQY
>TRBJ2-1|TRBV28|TRBD2
ASSLPHREREAYNEQF
>TRBJ1-2|TRBV28|-
ASSFNGGKSYGYT
>TRBJ2-3|TRBV27|-
ASSWQVGVDSTDTQY
>TRBJ2-4|TRBV10-3|TRBD1
AISTGQGGKNIQY
>TRBJ2-7|TRBV15|TRBD2
ATSSIPGGINEQY
>TRBJ2-1|TRBV11-3|TRBD2
ASSPGLAANEQF
>TRBJ1-5|TRBV27|-
ASSKRVGFNQPQH
>TRBJ2-5|TRBV6-5|TRBD2
ASEGRLSGRQTQY
>TRBJ1-2|TRBV28|-
ASSFYSGYT
>TRBJ1-5|TRBV6-1|-
ASRKNQQKNQPQH